The rows below give T cell receptor beta chains drawn from one sample of a study of shared clonotypes between healthy human individuals. The method was immunoSEQ multiplex PCR; TCRdb's version includes in-frame clones alone and lacks a portion of them. The sample shows about 380,000 clones, around 96% of them seen only once. The sequencing input was memory CD8+ T cells sorted from blood. These TCRs come from a young man in good health. Both conserved end residues are part of each CDR3. A D gene is named only where the DNA matches it firmly. A row's size may be missing; if present it is once, few, many or a size class.

j_gene | abundance | v_gene | d_gene | CDR3nt | CDR3aa
TRBJ2-3 | NA | TRBV2 | TRBD2 | TGTGCCAGCGTCCTAGCGGGGACCACAGATACGCAGTATTTT | CASVLAGTTDTQYF
TRBJ2-1 | NA | TRBV5-1 | NA | TGCGCCAGCAGCTTGGGGTGGTGGAATGAGCAGTTCTTC | CASSLGWWNEQFF
TRBJ2-1 | NA | TRBV28 | TRBD2 | TGTGCCAGCAGTTTACGACCAGCGGGAAAGGCCTACAATGAGCAGTTCTTC | CASSLRPAGKAYNEQFF
TRBJ2-7 | NA | TRBV29-1 | NA | TGCAGCGTTGTGGGGTACGAGCAGTACTTC | CSVVGYEQYF
TRBJ2-7 | once | TRBV5-1 | NA | TGCGCCAGCAATACCCTGTCAGGGACATCCTACGAGCAGTACTTC | CASNTLSGTSYEQYF
TRBJ1-1 | NA | TRBV13 | NA | TGTGCCAGCAGCTTAGTGGGGGGAAACACTGAAGCTTTCTTT | CASSLVGGNTEAFF
TRBJ2-2 | NA | TRBV6-6 | TRBD1 | TGTGCCAGCAGTTACTCCCGGACAGGGGACACCGGGGAGCTGTTTTTT | CASSYSRTGDTGELFF
TRBJ1-3 | NA | TRBV5-4 | NA | TGTGCCAGCAGCTTAGTGTCTCGGAACACCATATATTTT | CASSLVSRNTIYF
TRBJ2-2 | NA | TRBV27 | NA | TGTGCCAGCAGTCAAACGAACACCGGGGAGCTGTTTTTT | CASSQTNTGELFF
TRBJ2-7 | NA | TRBV28 | TRBD2 | TGTGCCAGCAGTTTAATGGCGGGAGTGGGCGAGCAGTACTTC | CASSLMAGVGEQYF
TRBJ2-3 | NA | TRBV19 | TRBD2 | TGTGCCCACACTTTACGGGGACTAGCGTACACAGATACGCAGTATTTT | CAHTLRGLAYTDTQYF
TRBJ2-7 | NA | TRBV14 | NA | TGTGCCAGCAGCCAAGGACAACTATTCTACGAGCAGTACTTC | CASSQGQLFYEQYF